These 29 T cell receptor beta chains were sequenced from one sample in a study of CD8 T cells in Susac syndrome. When the RNA was reverse transcribed, random hexamers were used with an input of about 0.5 to 1 ug. A single record per CDR3 protein comes from TCRdb applying MiXCR to the immunoSEQ multiplex PCR reads. Of approximately 110,000 distinct CDR3 sequences listed, less than 97% are singletons. Material: CD4+ T cells from PBMCs. Source of these receptors: a human donor in good health.

The gene calls are TRBV18 and TRBJ2-2, with 7 bases that match TRBD1. This CDR3 has 14 residues. The germline V gene has CDR1 KGHSH and CDR2 LQKENI. Trimming cost V 4 bases and J 7 bases; bases outside gene matches: 6. The CDR3 nucleotides read TGTGCCAGCTCACAACGACAGGGATACGGGGAGCTGTTTTTT. Protein: CASSQRQGYGELFF.

V and J are TRBV7-9 and TRBJ2-1; D unresolved. Germline CDR1 reads SEHNR; CDR2 reads FQNEAQ (reference sequence). The ends were cut back, 3 bases at V and 4 bases at J, with 13 bases in the middle. The CDR3 extends over 15 amino acids. The chain's CDR3 is CASSLSGLGYNEQFF. DNA for the CDR3: TGTGCCAGCAGCTTGTCGGGTCTGGGGTACAATGAGCAGTTCTTC.

The chain has TRBV9 and TRBJ2-3, with D unresolved. This CDR3 spans 15 amino acids. V was cut by 0 bases and J by 2 bases, with 10 bases left in between. Germline lookup yields CDR1 SGDLS and CDR2 YYNGEE. The CDR3 sequence: CASSVVAGVTDTQYF. As DNA, the CDR3 is TGTGCCAGCAGCGTAGTGGCAGGAGTCACAGATACGCAGTATTTT.

CDR3 bases: TGCGCCAGCAGCTTGGAACCGGGGCTTAGCAATCAGCCCCAGCATTTT. Amino acid sequence: CASSLEPGLSNQPQHF. The chain couples TRBV5-1 to TRBJ1-5; possibly TRBD1 for D (5 bases). The length of the CDR3 is 16 residues. The germline V gene encodes CDR1 SGHRS and CDR2 YFSETQ. V was pared by 0 bases and J by 0 bases, with 10 bases between.

The gene calls are TRBV3-1 and TRBJ2-7; 8 nucleotides line up with TRBD2. This CDR3 is built from 14 residues. Germline-derived CDR1 and CDR2 are LGHDT and YNNKEL (reference sequence). The V and J ends lost 1 base and 6 bases, in that order; junction bases with no gene match: 5. CDR3 DNA: TGTGCCAGCAGCCAAGGGAGCGGGAGTCGCGAGCAGTACTTC. It is translated as CASSQGSGSREQYF.

The chain combines TRBV20-1 with TRBJ2-4, with a possible D match to TRBD2 (5 bases). The CDR3 covers 13 residues. V gave up 5 bases and J gave up 7 bases, with 15 bases separating them. CDR1 and CDR2 from the germline V gene are DFQATT and SNEGSKA (reference sequence). The CDR3: CSALAWESNIQYF. Written as DNA, the CDR3 is TGCAGTGCTCTAGCTTGGGAAAGCAACATTCAGTACTTC.

The V and J genes are TRBV7-8 and TRBJ2-5, with D perhaps matching TRBD1 or TRBD2 (5 bases each). Germline lookup yields CDR1 SGHVS and CDR2 FQNEAQ. V was shortened by 5 bases and J by 1 base, with 11 bases between the two germline ends. CDR3 size: 14 residues. The CDR3 nucleotides read TGTGCCAGCAGCATTGGGACCACCCAAGAGACCCAGTACTTC. Translation: CASSIGTTQETQYF.

This rearrangement joins TRBV19 to TRBJ1-6; D gene unclear. Germline values: CDR1 LNHDA, CDR2 SQIVND (reference sequence). The CDR3 is made up of 12 amino acids. Between the trimmed V and J ends, which lost 4 bases and 10 bases, there was a span of 8 bases. The CDR3 nucleotides are TGTGCCAGTAGTAATGAGGGATCACCCCTCCACTTT. Its protein product is CASSNEGSPLHF.

The V and J genes are TRBV9 and TRBJ1-2, with 7 nucleotides matching TRBD1. The length of the CDR3 is 15 residues. V gave up 0 bases and J gave up 2 bases; unmatched junction bases: 4. From germline, CDR1 is SGDLS and CDR2 YYNGEE. For the CDR3, the DNA is TGTGCCAGCAGCGTAGACGGGGGACAGAACTATGGCTACACCTTC. Amino acids: CASSVDGGQNYGYTF.

J is TRBJ1-2 and V is TRBV18; 8 bases line up with TRBD1. The CDR3 is 14 residues long. Trimming removed 3 bases from V and 10 bases from J; junction bases left unmatched: 10. In germline, CDR1 is KGHSH, CDR2 LQKENI. The CDR3 sequence: CASSPRTDRDDYTF. The DNA for the CDR3 is TGTGCCAGCTCACCCCGGACGGACAGGGATGACTACACCTTC. Looking up the rest from reference TRBV18 and TRBJ1-2 gives the full variable domain: NAGVMQNPRHLVRRRGQEARLRCSPMKGHSHVYWYRQLPEEGLKFMVYLQKENIIDESGMPKERFSAEFPKEGPSILRIQQVVRGDSAAYFCASSPRTDRDDYTFGSGTRLTVV.

This chain joins TRBV29-1 and TRBJ2-2; tentatively, D is TRBD1 (6 bases). The CDR3 has 16 residues. CDR1 is SQVTM and CDR2 is ANQGSEA in the germline V gene. The V end lost 4 bases, the J end lost 1 base, and 16 bases lay between the germline ends. For the CDR3, the DNA is TGCAGCGTTGTGATTAATGGGGGCTGGAACACCGGGGAGCTGTTTTTT. Translation gives CSVVINGGWNTGELFF.

The gene calls are TRBV28 and TRBJ2-2; D gene uncertain. The CDR3 length is 13 residues. The V gene's germline CDR1 is MDHEN and CDR2 SYDVKM. Trimming left V 6 bases short and J 0 bases short, with 5 bases between. CDR3 region: CASRAANTGELFF. The CDR3 coding sequence is TGTGCCAGCAGGGCAGCGAACACCGGGGAGCTGTTTTTT. Looking up the rest from reference TRBV28 and TRBJ2-2 gives the full variable domain: DVKVTQSSRYLVKRTGEKVFLECVQDMDHENMFWYRQDPGLGLRLIYFSYDVKMKEKGDIPEGYSVSREKKERFSLILESASTNQTSMYLCASRAANTGELFFGEGSRLTVL.

The rearrangement joins TRBV29-1 to TRBJ1-1; no reliable D call. The V gene's germline CDR1 is SQVTM and CDR2 ANQGSEA. Trimming removed 4 bases from V and 4 bases from J, with 13 bases in between. There are 13 residues in the CDR3. The CDR3 is CSVVMIMGTEAFF. In DNA form, the CDR3 reads TGCAGCGTTGTGATGATTATGGGCACTGAAGCTTTCTTT.

The chain has TRBV4-2 and TRBJ2-5; TRBD1 or TRBD2 may be the D gene (5 bases each). The CDR3 is 16 residues long. V was shortened by 1 base and J by 2 bases, with 14 bases between the two germline ends. Germline values: CDR1 LGHNA, CDR2 YNFKEQ. This CDR3 reads CASSQVVIGAQETQYF. CDR3 bases: TGTGCCAGCAGCCAAGTGGTGATCGGGGCGCAAGAGACCCAGTACTTC.

This chain links TRBV30 with TRBJ2-2; tentative D call: TRBD1 (5 bases). V was cut by 0 bases and J by 1 base, with 9 bases left in between. Per germline, CDR1 GTSNPN and CDR2 SVGIG (reference sequence). CDR3 length: 15 amino acids. CDR3 amino acids: CAWSVPGLNTGELFF. CDR3 nucleotides: TGTGCCTGGAGTGTCCCAGGGCTGAACACCGGGGAGCTGTTTTTT.

V and J are TRBV3-1 and TRBJ1-2, with TRBD1 as a possible D gene (5 bases). Germline lookup yields CDR1 LGHDT and CDR2 YNNKEL (reference sequence). Trimming shortened V by 5 bases and J by 4 bases, and 17 bases separated the two germline ends. The length of the CDR3 is 15 residues. CDR3 sequence: CASSARGWLGYGYTF. CDR3 in DNA: TGTGCCAGCAGCGCCCGGGGCTGGTTGGGCTATGGCTACACCTTC.

The chain couples TRBV7-2 to TRBJ1-1; D is ambiguous. The CDR3 has 15 amino acids. The V gene lost 1 base and the J gene lost 0 bases, with 9 bases spanning the gap. CDR1 and CDR2 from the germline V gene are SGHTA and FQGNSA. CDR3 nucleotides: TGTGCCAGCAGCTTAGGGGTGGGAATGAACACTGAAGCTTTCTTT. Translating gives CASSLGVGMNTEAFF. Looking up the rest from reference TRBV7-2 and TRBJ1-1 gives the full variable domain: GAGVSQSPSNKVTEKGKDVELRCDPISGHTALYWYRQSLGQGLEFLIYFQGNSAPDKSGLPSDRFSAERTGGSVSTLTIQRTQQEDSAVYLCASSLGVGMNTEAFFGQGTRLTVV.

The chain combines TRBV18 with TRBJ2-7; 7 nucleotides match TRBD1. J lost 3 bases, V lost 6 bases, and 14 bases had no gene match. The CDR3 consists of 16 residues. Per germline, CDR1 KGHSH and CDR2 LQKENI. The CDR3 sequence is CASSPGQADLNYEQYF. Written as DNA, the CDR3 is TGTGCCAGCTCTCCAGGACAGGCTGACCTAAACTACGAGCAGTACTTC.

The chain combines TRBV2 with TRBJ1-3; 8 nucleotides agree with TRBD1. CDR3 length: 16 residues. Looked up from germline, CDR1 is SNHLY and CDR2 is FYNNEI. Trimming took 5 bases from V and 0 from J; bases not matched to a gene: 6. CDR3 residues: CASSLGQGSSGNTIYF. Written as DNA, the CDR3 is TGTGCCAGCAGTCTAGGACAGGGTAGCTCTGGAAACACCATATATTTT.

This chain connects TRBV20-1 to TRBJ2-2, with D possibly being TRBD1 (6 bases). This CDR3 has 14 amino acids. Germline assignment: CDR1 DFQATT and CDR2 SNEGSKA (reference sequence). Trimming pared 5 bases from V and 2 bases from J, leaving 12 bases between. CDR3 loop: CSALDSGNTGELFF. CDR3 sequence (DNA): TGCAGTGCTTTGGACAGCGGAAACACCGGGGAGCTGTTTTTT.

This rearrangement joins TRBV3-1 to TRBJ1-5, with D uncertain. Germline V gene data show CDR1 as LGHDT and CDR2 as YNNKEL (reference sequence). CDR3 length equals 14 residues. Trimming removed 1 base from V and 4 bases from J, with 8 bases in between. For the CDR3, the DNA is TGTGCCAGCAGCCAAGGCGGCCCTAATCAGCCCCAGCATTTT. It encodes CASSQGGPNQPQHF.

The chain links TRBV5-1 to TRBJ1-4, with D unclear. The V gene lost 0 bases and the J gene lost 5 bases, with 5 bases spanning the gap. This CDR3 region has 13 residues. CDR1 SGHRS and CDR2 YFSETQ come from the germline V gene. The CDR3 DNA reads as TGCGCCAGCAGCTTGGGTGAAAATGAAAAACTGTTTTTT. Encoded protein: CASSLGENEKLFF. Filled out from reference TRBV5-1 and TRBJ1-4, the complete variable domain reads KAGVTQTPRYLIKTRGQQVTLSCSPISGHRSVSWYQQTPGQGLQFLFEYFSETQRNKGNFPGRFSGRQFSNSRSEMNVSTLELGDSALYLCASSLGENEKLFFGSGTQLSVL.

V usage is TRBV12-3 or TRBV12-4 and J usage is TRBJ2-2, with D maybe TRBD1 (6 bases). This CDR3 has 16 amino acids. V was pared by 4 bases and J by 5 bases, with 17 bases between. CDR3 loop: CASSSRQDLVTGELFF. For the CDR3, the DNA is TGTGCCAGCAGTTCCCGACAGGACCTTGTTACCGGGGAGCTGTTTTTT.

A remark on this clonotype: An end of the junction does not agree with germline; a read error may underlie this. The genes are TRBV12-3 or TRBV12-4 and TRBJ1-3; no clear D. The CDR3 runs 16 residues. CDR3 in amino acids: CASSLALRSSGNTRYF. The DNA for the CDR3 is TGTGCCAGCAGTTTAGCGCTGAGGAGCTCTGGAAACACCAGATATTTT.

The chain couples TRBV30 to TRBJ1-6; D is possibly TRBD1 (6 bases). The CDR3 runs 13 residues. V lost 3 bases and J lost 9, with 12 bases in between. CDR1 and CDR2 (germline): GTSNPN, SVGIG (reference sequence). Here the CDR3 DNA reads TGTGCCTGGAGCCCGAGGGGGTTTTCACCCCTCCACTTT. Encoded protein: CAWSPRGFSPLHF.

This chain uses TRBV20-1 with TRBJ2-5; the match to TRBD1 covers 9 bases. Germline lookup yields CDR1 DFQATT and CDR2 SNEGSKA (reference sequence). Germline trimming cut 6 bases from V and 4 bases from J; bases unmatched to any gene: 12. This CDR3 comprises 15 residues. In nucleotides, the CDR3 is TGCAGTGCCATAATACCGACAGGGGGTGTAGAGACCCAGTACTTC. It specifies CSAIIPTGGVETQYF.

The chain combines TRBV25-1 with TRBJ2-7; 11 bases are a match to TRBD2. V dropped 4 bases and J dropped 3; count of bases not matched to a gene: 11. Germline V gene sequence: CDR1 MGHDK, CDR2 SYGVNS. This CDR3 has 17 residues. CDR3 sequence: CASSGTAGLAGFYEQYF. The CDR3 DNA reads TGTGCCAGCAGTGGCACTGCTGGACTAGCGGGCTTCTACGAGCAGTACTTC.

The V and J genes are TRBV27 and TRBJ2-4, with TRBD1 as a possible D gene (6 bases). V lost 3 bases, J lost 6 bases, and 15 bases lay in between. Germline CDR1 and CDR2: MNHEY and SMNVEV (reference sequence). This CDR3 spans 15 amino acids. The CDR3 loop is CASSFSRTDRNIQYF. In DNA, the CDR3 is TGTGCCAGCAGTTTTTCAAGGACGGACAGAAACATTCAGTACTTC.

The chain uses TRBV28 and TRBJ2-5; 7 nucleotides align to TRBD1. Looked up from germline, CDR1 is MDHEN and CDR2 is SYDVKM. The length of the CDR3 is 13 residues. J lost 5 bases, V lost 6 bases, and 6 bases had no gene match. The CDR3 bases are TGTGCCAGCAGAAGTACAGGGGTCGAGACCCAGTACTTC. Its protein is CASRSTGVETQYF.